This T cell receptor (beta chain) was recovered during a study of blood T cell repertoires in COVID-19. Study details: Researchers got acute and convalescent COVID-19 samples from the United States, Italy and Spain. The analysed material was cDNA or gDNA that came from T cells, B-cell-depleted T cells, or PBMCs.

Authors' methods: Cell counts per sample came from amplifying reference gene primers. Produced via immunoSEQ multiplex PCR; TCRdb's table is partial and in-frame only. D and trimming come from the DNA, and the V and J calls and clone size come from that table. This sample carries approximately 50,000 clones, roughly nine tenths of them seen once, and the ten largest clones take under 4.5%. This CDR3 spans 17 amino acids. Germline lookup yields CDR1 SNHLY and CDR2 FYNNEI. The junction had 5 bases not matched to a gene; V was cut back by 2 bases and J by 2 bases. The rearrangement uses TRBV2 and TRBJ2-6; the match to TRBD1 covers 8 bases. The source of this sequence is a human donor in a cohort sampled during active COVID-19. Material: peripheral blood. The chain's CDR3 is CASSEKQGEAGANVLTF. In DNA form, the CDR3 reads TGTGCCAGCAGTGAAAAACAGGGGGAGGCTGGGGCCAACGTCCTGACTTTC.